A single sample is the source of the 9 T cell receptor beta chains below, sequenced in a study of blood T cell repertoires in COVID-19. Some clones are missing from TCRdb's copy, which holds only in-frame ones; the method was immunoSEQ multiplex PCR. The sample includes fewer than 20,000 clones, around nine tenths of them seen just once. Sequencing was done on a sample of peripheral blood. These receptors came from a man in his sixties with active COVID-19.

V and J are TRBV2 and TRBJ1-1, with 8 bases aligning to TRBD1. CDR3 length equals 14 residues. Germline V gene sequence: CDR1 SNHLY, CDR2 FYNNEI. V lost 6 bases, J lost 1 base, and 4 bases stayed unmatched. CDR3 in amino acids: CASRPGQGNTEAFF. CDR3 bases: TGTGCCAGCAGACCCGGACAGGGGAACACTGAAGCTTTCTTT.

This clone was found a few times. The rearrangement links TRBV7-9 to TRBJ1-6; possibly TRBD1 for D (6 bases). The germline V and J ends were trimmed by 5 bases and 0 bases, with 11 bases remaining between them. Germline lookup yields CDR1 SEHNR and CDR2 FQNEAQ (reference sequence). The CDR3 loop spans 16 amino acids. The CDR3 DNA reads TGTGCCAGCAGCCACGGGACACTCTCCTATAATTCACCCCTCCACTTT. It specifies CASSHGTLSYNSPLHF.

This clone was seen more than once but under ten times. J is TRBJ1-3 and V is TRBV4-1; D is unclear. This CDR3 is built from 15 residues. The V gene lost 1 base and the J gene lost 2 bases, with 9 bases spanning the gap. Looked up from germline, CDR1 is MGHRA and CDR2 is YSYEKL. CDR3 loop: CASSQVPTPGNTIYF. The CDR3 DNA is TGCGCCAGCAGCCAAGTCCCCACACCTGGAAACACCATATATTTT.

This chain joins TRBV19 and TRBJ1-1; D might be TRBD1 (5 bases). Germline CDR1 and CDR2: LNHDA and SQIVND (reference sequence). The CDR3 is 12 residues long. V lost 6 bases, J lost 6 bases, and 11 bases lay in between. The CDR3 region is CASRGGKPEAFF. In DNA form, the CDR3 reads TGTGCCAGTAGGGGGGGAAAACCTGAAGCTTTCTTT.

This clone was counted only a few times. V is TRBV3-1 (or the pseudogene TRBV3-2) and J is TRBJ1-6; D is possibly TRBD1 (5 bases). V gave up 4 bases and J gave up 0 bases, with 13 bases separating them. This CDR3 is built from 17 residues. The germline gives CDR1 LGHDT, CDR2 YNNKEL (reference sequence). The CDR3 is CASSLGAVGSYNSPLHF. CDR3 nucleotide sequence: TGTGCCAGCAGCCTTGGGGCAGTGGGCTCCTATAATTCACCCCTCCACTTT.

The chain uses TRBV6-5 and TRBJ2-7, with TRBD1 identical over 8 bases. The germline CDR1 and CDR2 sequences are MNHEY and SVGAGI. The CDR3 loop spans 13 amino acids. V was clipped by 6 bases and J by 2 bases; unmatched bases: 3. The CDR3 sequence is CASSLQGAYEQYF. The CDR3 DNA is TGTGCCAGCAGCTTACAGGGGGCCTACGAGCAGTACTTC.

This clone was observed a single time. The chain employs TRBV9 and TRBJ1-6; the match to TRBD1 covers 7 bases. This CDR3 has 14 residues. Per germline, CDR1 SGDLS and CDR2 YYNGEE. V lost 4 bases to trimming and J lost 8 bases; unmatched junction nucleotides: 6. The CDR3 DNA is TGTGCCAGCAGCTACGGGACAGTGGATTCACCCCTCCACTTT. This translates into CASSYGTVDSPLHF.

The chain uses TRBV9 and TRBJ1-4, with 11 bases matching TRBD1. The CDR3 is made up of 15 amino acids. With 4 bases clipped from V and 10 bases from J, the junction kept 9 bases outside the gene matches. In germline, CDR1 is SGDLS, CDR2 YYNGEE. CDR3 coding DNA: TGTGCCAGCAGCACTTCCGGGACAGGGGGGGGAAAACTGTTTTTT. This translates into CASSTSGTGGGKLFF.

This sequence joins TRBV20-1 and TRBJ2-3; possible D gene TRBD1, 5 bases. The CDR3 consists of 10 residues. The germline V and J ends were trimmed by 4 bases and 12 bases, with 11 bases remaining between them. CDR1 is DFQATT and CDR2 is SNEGSKA in the germline V gene (reference sequence). In nucleotides, the CDR3 is TGCAGTGCTAATACAGGCCGTCAGTATTTT. Protein sequence: CSANTGRQYF.